This TCR beta chain was sequenced for a study of siplizumab effects on memory and regulatory T cells. Regarding the study as a whole: Proliferating Tregs from siplizumab cultures lacked functional confirmation of suppression. With siplizumab, cumulative frequency of CD4+ memory-derived alloreactive sequences dropped significantly.

TCR templates numbering 95,000 to 100,000 were assayed per sample. The assay was immunoSEQ multiplex PCR, and TCRdb's table has in-frame clones only and misses some. Of about 100,000 clones in the sample, approximately 94% were seen once. The table lists this clone with a count of one. Its antigen is as yet unknown. Trimming removed 4 bases from V and 7 bases from J; junction bases left unmatched: 9. The CDR3 has 14 residues. CDR1 is SGHAT and CDR2 is FQNNGV in the germline V gene. The sample was non-Treg CD4+ T cells sorted from blood. The receptor's source is a human donor in good health. This sequence joins TRBV11-2 and TRBJ2-7; 8 bases agree with TRBD2. CDR3: CASSYTSGLLEQYF. The CDR3 region has the DNA TGTGCCAGCAGCTATACTAGCGGCCTTTTGGAGCAGTACTTC.